This TCR beta chain was identified in a study of cytomegalovirus exposure and HLA in healthy donors. Findings and limits, study-wide: Rarity held for most TCR sequences, but there were some public TCRs that occurred in many donors. First-cohort TCR clusters were later found to tend to co-occur in the roughly 130 validation repertoires. Confirmation in vitro established that a few CMV-associated chains were specific for CMV antigens.

TCRdb keeps only in-frame clones here, not all; method: immunoSEQ multiplex PCR. The sample records about 350,000 clones, roughly 87% being singletons. The CDR3 extends over 19 amino acids. V was pared by 2 bases and J by 8 bases, with 24 bases of the junction left unmatched. CDR1 and CDR2 from the germline V gene are KGHSH and LQKENI. In the case of this clone: The antigen is unknown.

The chain carries TRBV18 and TRBJ2-7; 7 bases map to TRBD1. The sequenced sample consisted of PBMCs. The TCR comes from a woman aged 25 to 45 in good health and CMV-seropositive. CDR3 in amino acids: CASSPWTGTDPSYAVKQYF. CDR3 DNA: TGTGCCAGCTCACCATGGACCGGGACAGACCCTTCCTACGCCGTGAAGCAGTACTTC. Full variable domain (missing parts from reference TRBV18 and TRBJ2-7): NAGVMQNPRHLVRRRGQEARLRCSPMKGHSHVYWYRQLPEEGLKFMVYLQKENIIDESGMPKERFSAEFPKEGPSILRIQQVVRGDSAAYFCASSPWTGTDPSYAVKQYFGPGTRLTVT.